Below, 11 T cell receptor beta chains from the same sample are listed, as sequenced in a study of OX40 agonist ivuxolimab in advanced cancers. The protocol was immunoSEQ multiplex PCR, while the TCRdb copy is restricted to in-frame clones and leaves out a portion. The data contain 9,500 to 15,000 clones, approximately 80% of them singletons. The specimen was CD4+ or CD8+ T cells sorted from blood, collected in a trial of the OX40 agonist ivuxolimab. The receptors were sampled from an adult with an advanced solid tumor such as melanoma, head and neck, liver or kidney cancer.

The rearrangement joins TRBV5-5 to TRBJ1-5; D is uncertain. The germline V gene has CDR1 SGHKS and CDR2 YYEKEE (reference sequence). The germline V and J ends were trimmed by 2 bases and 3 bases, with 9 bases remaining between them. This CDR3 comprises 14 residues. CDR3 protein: CASSFPGINQPQHF. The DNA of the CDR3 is TGTGCCAGCAGCTTCCCTGGAATCAATCAGCCCCAGCATTTT. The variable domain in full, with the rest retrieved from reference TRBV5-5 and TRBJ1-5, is DAGVTQSPTHLIKTRGQQVTLRCSPISGHKSVSWYQQVLGQGPQFIFQYYEKEERGRGNFPDRFSARQFPNYSSELNVNALLLGDSALYLCASSFPGINQPQHFGDGTRLSIL.

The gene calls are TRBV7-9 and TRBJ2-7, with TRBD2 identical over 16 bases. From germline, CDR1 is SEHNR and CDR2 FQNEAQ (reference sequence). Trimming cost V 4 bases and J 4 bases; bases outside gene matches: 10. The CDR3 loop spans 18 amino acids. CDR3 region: CASSSAGTSGGAVYEQYF. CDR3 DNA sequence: TGTGCCAGCAGCTCCGCCGGGACTAGCGGGGGGGCCGTTTACGAGCAGTACTTC.

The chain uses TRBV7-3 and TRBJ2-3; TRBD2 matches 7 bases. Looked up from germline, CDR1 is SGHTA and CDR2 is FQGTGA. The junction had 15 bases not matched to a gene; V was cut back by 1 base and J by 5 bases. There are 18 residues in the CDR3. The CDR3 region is CASSLMPLGREDRDTQYF. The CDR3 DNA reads TGTGCCAGCAGCTTAATGCCCTTGGGACGGGAGGATAGAGATACGCAGTATTTT.

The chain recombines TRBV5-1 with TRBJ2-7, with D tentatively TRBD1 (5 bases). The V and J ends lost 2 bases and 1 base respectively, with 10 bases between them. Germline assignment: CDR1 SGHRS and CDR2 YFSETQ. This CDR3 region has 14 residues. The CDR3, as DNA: TGCGCCAGCAGCTTCCGAGACAGATCCTACGAGCAGTACTTC. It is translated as CASSFRDRSYEQYF.

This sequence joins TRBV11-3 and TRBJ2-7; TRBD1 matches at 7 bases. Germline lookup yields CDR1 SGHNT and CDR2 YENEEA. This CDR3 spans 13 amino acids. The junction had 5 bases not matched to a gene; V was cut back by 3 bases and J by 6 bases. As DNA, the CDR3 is TGTGCCAGCAGCTTCGGCAGGGGGTCCGAGCAGTACTTC. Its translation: CASSFGRGSEQYF.

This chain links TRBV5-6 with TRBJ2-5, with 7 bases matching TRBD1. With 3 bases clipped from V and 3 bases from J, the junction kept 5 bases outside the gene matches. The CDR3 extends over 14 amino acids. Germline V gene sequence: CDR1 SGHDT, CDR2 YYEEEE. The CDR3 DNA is TGTGCCAGCAGCTCACAGGGGCAGGAAGAGACCCAGTACTTC. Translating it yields CASSSQGQEETQYF.

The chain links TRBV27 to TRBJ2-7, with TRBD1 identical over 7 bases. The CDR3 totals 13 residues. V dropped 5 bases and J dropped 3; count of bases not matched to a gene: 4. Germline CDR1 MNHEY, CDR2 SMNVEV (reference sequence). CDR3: CASSPTGNYEQYF. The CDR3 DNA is TGTGCCAGCAGTCCGACAGGGAACTACGAGCAGTACTTC.

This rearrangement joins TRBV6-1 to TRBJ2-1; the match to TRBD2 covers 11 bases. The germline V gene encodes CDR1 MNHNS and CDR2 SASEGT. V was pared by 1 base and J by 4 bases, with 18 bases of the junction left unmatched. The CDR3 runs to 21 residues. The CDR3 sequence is CASSEEEGGTSGPLPYNEQFF. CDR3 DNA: TGTGCCAGCAGTGAAGAAGAGGGCGGGACTAGCGGTCCACTACCATACAATGAGCAGTTCTTC.

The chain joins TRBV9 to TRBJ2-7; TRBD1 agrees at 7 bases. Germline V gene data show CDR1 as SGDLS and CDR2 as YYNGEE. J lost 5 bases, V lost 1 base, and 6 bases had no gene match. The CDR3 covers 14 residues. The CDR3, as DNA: TGTGCCAGCAGCGTAACAGGGGATAGAAACGAGCAGTACTTC. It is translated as CASSVTGDRNEQYF.

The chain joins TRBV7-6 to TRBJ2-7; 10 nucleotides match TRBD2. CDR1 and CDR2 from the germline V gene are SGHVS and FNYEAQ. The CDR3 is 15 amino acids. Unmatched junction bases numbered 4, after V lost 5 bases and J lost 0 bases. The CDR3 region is CASSISSGSSYEQYF. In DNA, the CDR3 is TGTGCCAGCAGCATTTCTAGCGGGAGCTCCTACGAGCAGTACTTC.

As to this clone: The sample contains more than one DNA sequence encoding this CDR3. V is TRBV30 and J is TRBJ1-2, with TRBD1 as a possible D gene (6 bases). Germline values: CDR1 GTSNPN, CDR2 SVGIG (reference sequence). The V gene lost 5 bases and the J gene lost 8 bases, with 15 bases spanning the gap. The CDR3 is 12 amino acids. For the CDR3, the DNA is TGTGCCTGGCGGGAGGGGGGCTTGGGCTACACCTTC. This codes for CAWREGGLGYTF.